This T cell receptor (beta chain) is drawn from a study of CD8+ T cells in alopecia areata. Looking at the study overall: Affected scalp percentage set treated patients' severity scores.

There are 11 residues in the CDR3. V was pared by 1 base and J by 10 bases, with 8 bases between. The germline V gene encodes CDR1 SQVTM and CDR2 ANQGSEA. General study findings and limits: Greater clonality was observed in lesional scalp samples, especially alopecia totalis/universalis, versus normal scalp.

Treatment denoted: oral pan-JAK inhibitor, 5-10 mg twice daily. Only a few counts were recorded for this clone. The antigen is unknown. Extraction of RNA preceded its reverse transcription into cDNA, which served as the sequencing template. Clones were sequenced by immunoSEQ multiplex PCR, and TCRdb holds only the in-frame ones, with some missing. The data contain roughly 180,000 clones, approximately 51% of them seen just once; the ten biggest clones take up around 9.1%. This clonotype originated in a human donor with alopecia areata. The chain carries TRBV29-1 and TRBJ2-1; D gene unclear. The sample was CD8+ T cells sorted from blood, taken around week 53, from a patient treated with tofacitinib. The CDR3 nucleotides are TGCAGCGTTGAAGGGTCCGGAGAGCAGTTCTTC. Translated: CSVEGSGEQFF.